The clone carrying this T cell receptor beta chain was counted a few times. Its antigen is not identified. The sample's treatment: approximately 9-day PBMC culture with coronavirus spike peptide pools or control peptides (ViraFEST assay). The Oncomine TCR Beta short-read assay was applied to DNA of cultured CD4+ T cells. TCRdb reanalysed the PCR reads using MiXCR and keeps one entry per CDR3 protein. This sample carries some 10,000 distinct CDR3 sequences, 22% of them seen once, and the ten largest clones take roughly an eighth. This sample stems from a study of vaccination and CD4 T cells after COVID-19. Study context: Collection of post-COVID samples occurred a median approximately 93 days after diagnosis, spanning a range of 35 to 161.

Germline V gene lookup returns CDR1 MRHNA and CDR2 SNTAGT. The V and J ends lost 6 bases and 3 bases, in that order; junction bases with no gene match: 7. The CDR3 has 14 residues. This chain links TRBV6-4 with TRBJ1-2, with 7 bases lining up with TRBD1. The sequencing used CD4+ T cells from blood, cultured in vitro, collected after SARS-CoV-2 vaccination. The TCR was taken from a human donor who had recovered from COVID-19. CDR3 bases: TGTGCCAGCAGAAACCGGACAGGCGACTATGGCTACACCTTC. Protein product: CASRNRTGDYGYTF.